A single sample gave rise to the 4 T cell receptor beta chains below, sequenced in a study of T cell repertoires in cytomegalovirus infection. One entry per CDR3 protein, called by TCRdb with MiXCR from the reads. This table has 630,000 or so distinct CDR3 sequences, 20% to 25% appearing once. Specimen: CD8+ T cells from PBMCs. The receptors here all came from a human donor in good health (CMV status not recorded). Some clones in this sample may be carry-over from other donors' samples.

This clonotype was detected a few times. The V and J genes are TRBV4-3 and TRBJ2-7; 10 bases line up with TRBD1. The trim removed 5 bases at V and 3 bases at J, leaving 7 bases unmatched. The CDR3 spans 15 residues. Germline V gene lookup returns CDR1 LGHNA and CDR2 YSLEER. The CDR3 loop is CASSFFRDRGYEQYV. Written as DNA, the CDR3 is TGCGCCAGCAGCTTTTTTCGGGACAGGGGCTACGAGCAGTACGTC.

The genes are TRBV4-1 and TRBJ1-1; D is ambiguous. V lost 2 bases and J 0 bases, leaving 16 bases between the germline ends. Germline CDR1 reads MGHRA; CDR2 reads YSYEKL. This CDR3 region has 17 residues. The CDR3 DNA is TGCGCCAGCAGCCAAACCGTCTACAGCCTTATGAACACTGAAGCTTTCTTT. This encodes CASSQTVYSLMNTEAFF.

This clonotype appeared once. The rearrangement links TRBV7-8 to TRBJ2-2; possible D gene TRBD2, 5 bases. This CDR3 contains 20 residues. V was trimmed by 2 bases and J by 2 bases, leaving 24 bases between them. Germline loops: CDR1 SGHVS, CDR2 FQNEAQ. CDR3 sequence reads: CASSLPWEGSLGINTGELFF. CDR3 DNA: TGTGCCAGCAGCTTACCGTGGGAAGGGAGTTTAGGGATTAACACCGGGGAGCTGTTTTTT.

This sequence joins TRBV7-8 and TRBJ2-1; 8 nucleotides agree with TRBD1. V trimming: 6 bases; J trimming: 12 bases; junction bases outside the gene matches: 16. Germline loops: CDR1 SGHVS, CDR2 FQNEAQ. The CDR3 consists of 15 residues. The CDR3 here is CASRPGTGGYTGQFF. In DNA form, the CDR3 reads TGTGCCAGCAGACCCGGGACAGGAGGTTACACCGGGCAGTTCTTC.